These 31 T cell receptor beta chains were all obtained from the same sample, sequenced in a study of CD8 T cells in acute hepatitis C reinfection. As for time point: naive CD8 control sorted from an acute-time-point sample. Using immunoSEQ multiplex PCR, the repertoire was profiled, and TCRdb retains in-frame clones only, with some absent. The profile covers around 34,000 clones, with 85% to 90% appearing a single time and 0.5% to 0.65% taken by the ten largest. The sequenced material came from naive CD8+ T cells from PBMCs. The receptors shown here come from a young man with chronic hepatitis C.

The CDR3 loop is CASRTSVLSYEQYF. In nucleotides, the CDR3 is TGTGCCAGCAGGACTAGCGTCCTCTCCTACGAGCAGTACTTC. The chain employs TRBV6-5 and TRBJ2-7; 8 bases fit TRBD2. The CDR3 runs to 14 residues. In germline, CDR1 is MNHEY, CDR2 SVGAGI. Germline trimming cut 6 bases from V and 0 bases from J; bases unmatched to any gene: 4.

The CDR3 spells CASSGRAAYEQYF. The CDR3 DNA follows: TGTGCCAGCAGTGGCCGGGCCGCCTACGAGCAGTACTTC. This chain connects TRBV2 to TRBJ2-7; D ambiguous. The CDR3 spans 13 residues. The V end was cut by 4 bases, the J end by 2 bases, with 9 bases between. Germline V gene sequence: CDR1 SNHLY, CDR2 FYNNEI.

The chain joins TRBV7-8 to TRBJ1-1; D is undetermined. CDR1 is SGHVS, CDR2 FQNEAQ, per germline. The length of the CDR3 is 13 residues. V was cut by 5 bases and J by 2 bases, with 9 bases left in between. The CDR3 is CASSIRGNTEAFF. CDR3 bases: TGTGCCAGCAGCATCCGGGGTAACACTGAAGCTTTCTTT.

The V and J genes are TRBV2 and TRBJ2-5; 9 nucleotides line up with TRBD2. CDR1 and CDR2 (germline): SNHLY, FYNNEI. The CDR3 has 17 amino acids. J lost 1 base, V lost 0 bases, and 6 bases had no gene match. CDR3 sequence (DNA): TGTGCCAGCAGTGAAGCGCGAGGTAGCGGGAGCCAAGAGACCCAGTACTTC. This codes for CASSEARGSGSQETQYF.

The V and J genes are TRBV4-1 and TRBJ2-1; tentative D call: TRBD2 (6 bases). Trimming took 2 bases from V and 4 from J, leaving 15 bases between them. The CDR3 loop spans 16 amino acids. Per the germline V gene, CDR1 is MGHRA and CDR2 is YSYEKL. CDR3 DNA sequence: TGCGCCAGCAGCCAAAATAGCGGCGGGGCGTACAATGAGCAGTTCTTC. It yields the protein CASSQNSGGAYNEQFF.

The chain combines TRBV7-8 with TRBJ1-4, with D possibly TRBD1 on 5 matching bases. V was shortened by 2 bases and J by 8 bases, with 33 bases between the two germline ends. Germline V CDR1 and CDR2: SGHVS, FQNEAQ. The CDR3 sequence is 21 residues long. CDR3 in amino acids: CASSLQGALVGGPHAGEKLFF. In DNA form, the CDR3 reads TGTGCCAGCAGCTTACAGGGAGCACTTGTGGGGGGACCACATGCAGGGGAAAAACTGTTTTTT.

The rearrangement uses TRBV4-2 and TRBJ1-1; 7 bases are a match to TRBD1. Germline CDR1 reads LGHNA; CDR2 reads YNFKEQ. The J segment lost 1 base and the V segment lost 1 base, leaving 21 bases of the junction unmatched. This CDR3 spans 21 amino acids. CDR3 loop: CASSQVGRRGTGAKTNTEAFF. The CDR3 region has the DNA TGTGCCAGCAGCCAAGTTGGTCGGCGTGGTACAGGGGCTAAAACGAACACTGAAGCTTTCTTT.

The chain employs TRBV27 and TRBJ2-7, with D possibly being TRBD2 (6 bases). V lost 0 bases to trimming and J lost 3 bases, with 12 bases between them. The CDR3 has 15 residues. CDR1 is MNHEY and CDR2 is SMNVEV in the germline V gene (reference sequence). The CDR3 is CASSLSAEGYYEQYF. Written as DNA, the CDR3 is TGTGCCAGCAGTTTATCCGCGGAGGGGTACTACGAGCAGTACTTC.

The genes are TRBV5-4 and TRBJ1-2; D might be TRBD1 (6 bases). In germline, CDR1 is SGHNT, CDR2 YYREEE (reference sequence). The length of the CDR3 is 15 residues. V was shortened by 4 bases and J by 8 bases, with 21 bases between the two germline ends. The CDR3: CASSPSQDGGGGYTF. The CDR3 region has the DNA TGTGCCAGCAGCCCCTCTCAGGACGGCGGGGGCGGCTACACCTTC.

The rearrangement uses TRBV7-9 and TRBJ2-5; D gene ambiguous. In germline, CDR1 is SEHNR, CDR2 FQNEAQ (reference sequence). V was clipped by 1 base and J by 2 bases, with 5 bases between them. The length of the CDR3 is 13 residues. This chain's CDR3 is CASSLVKQETQYF. DNA of the CDR3: TGTGCCAGCAGCTTAGTAAAACAAGAGACCCAGTACTTC.

The rearrangement uses TRBV7-6 and TRBJ1-1, with D possibly matching TRBD1 (6 bases). Germline V lookup: CDR1 SGHVS, CDR2 FNYEAQ. The CDR3 extends over 15 amino acids. Trimming removed 4 bases from V and 5 bases from J, with 17 bases in between. The CDR3 region has the DNA TGTGCCAGCAGCTCCTCCTCAGGGGCCCGGACTGAAGCTTTCTTT. Its protein is CASSSSSGARTEAFF.

The chain has TRBV13 and TRBJ2-1; 12 bases are shared with TRBD2. The CDR3 has 15 residues. Looked up from germline, CDR1 is PRHDT and CDR2 is FYEKMQ (reference sequence). V was clipped by 6 bases and J by 7 bases; unmatched bases: 7. The CDR3, as DNA: TGTGCCAGCAGTCCAACCGGGACTAGCGGGAATGAGCAGTTCTTC. Translating gives CASSPTGTSGNEQFF.

This sequence joins TRBV6-1 and TRBJ2-2; 7 bases fit TRBD1. The CDR3 loop spans 14 amino acids. V gave up 3 bases and J gave up 5 bases; unmatched junction bases: 3. Germline CDR1 MNHNS, CDR2 SASEGT. CDR3 in DNA: TGTGCCAGCAGTGACCCGACAGGGACCGGGGAGCTGTTTTTT. It yields the protein CASSDPTGTGELFF.

The chain employs TRBV7-9 and TRBJ1-1, with D tentatively TRBD1 (6 bases). Trimming stripped 0 bases from V and 4 bases from J, with 15 bases between. The CDR3 is 16 amino acids. CDR1 and CDR2 from the germline V gene are SEHNR and FQNEAQ (reference sequence). CDR3 DNA sequence: TGTGCCAGCAGCTTAGCACGTCTGGGGGCGAGCACTGAAGCTTTCTTT. It specifies CASSLARLGASTEAFF.

The rearrangement joins TRBV19 to TRBJ1-1; TRBD1 matches 10 bases. V was clipped by 7 bases and J by 0 bases; unmatched bases: 5. The CDR3 covers 15 residues. Germline V gene data show CDR1 as LNHDA and CDR2 as SQIVND (reference sequence). CDR3 bases: TGTGCCAGTACGTCGACAGGGGGCCTGAACACTGAAGCTTTCTTT. Its translation: CASTSTGGLNTEAFF.

V usage is TRBV6-5 and J usage is TRBJ1-2; TRBD1 aligns across 7 bases. The junction had 12 bases not matched to a gene; V was cut back by 4 bases and J by 4 bases. Germline assignment: CDR1 MNHEY and CDR2 SVGAGI. This CDR3 comprises 16 residues. In DNA, the CDR3 is TGTGCCAGCAGTTTACGACCGGGACAGACACTCTATGGCTACACCTTC. It translates to CASSLRPGQTLYGYTF.

The chain joins TRBV7-9 to TRBJ1-2; tentatively, D is TRBD1 (6 bases). V lost 5 bases to trimming and J lost 7 bases, with 23 bases between them. The CDR3 has 16 amino acids. CDR1 and CDR2 from the germline V gene are SEHNR and FQNEAQ (reference sequence). The CDR3 DNA sequence: TGTGCCAGCAGCCCGTTAACACAACAGGGATGGGGTGGCTACACCTTC. Protein product: CASSPLTQQGWGGYTF.

The CDR3 protein is CAWSRLDRAYEQYF. CDR3 sequence (DNA): TGTGCCTGGAGTAGGCTAGATCGGGCCTACGAGCAGTACTTC. The chain has TRBV30 and TRBJ2-7; D remains unclear. Trimming stripped 2 bases from V and 2 bases from J, with 13 bases between. There are 14 residues in the CDR3. Germline V gene sequence: CDR1 GTSNPN, CDR2 SVGIG (reference sequence).

The gene calls are TRBV27 and TRBJ2-3; D is possibly TRBD1 or TRBD2 (5 bases each). V shed 7 bases and J shed 2 bases, with 13 bases lying between them. CDR3 length: 14 residues. Germline V lookup: CDR1 MNHEY, CDR2 SMNVEV (reference sequence). The CDR3 protein is CASTHGDATDTQYF. The CDR3 DNA sequence: TGTGCCAGCACCCACGGGGACGCCACAGATACGCAGTATTTT.

The J gene is TRBJ2-3, the V gene TRBV19, with TRBD2 matching over 10 bases. The CDR3 loop spans 13 amino acids. The V and J ends lost 9 bases and 1 base, in that order; junction bases with no gene match: 1. In germline, CDR1 is LNHDA, CDR2 SQIVND (reference sequence). CDR3 amino acids: CASGLAGTDTQYF. CDR3 DNA: TGTGCCAGCGGACTAGCGGGCACAGATACGCAGTATTTT.

The sample holds one count of this clone. V gene TRBV15 combines with J gene TRBJ2-2, with 7 bases matching TRBD1. Germline CDR1 and CDR2: LNHNV and YYDKDF (reference sequence). CDR3 size: 15 residues. V shed 5 bases, J shed 0 bases, and the junction held 3 bases outside the gene matches. The CDR3 nucleotides are TGTGCCACCAGCCGGGGACAGTCGAACACCGGGGAGCTGTTTTTT. Translation gives CATSRGQSNTGELFF.

In its sample, this clone was seen a few times. The chain uses TRBV2 and TRBJ2-1; the D is unclear. The CDR3 contains 13 residues. CDR1 and CDR2 from the germline V gene are SNHLY and FYNNEI. The V and J ends lost 3 bases and 8 bases respectively, with 11 bases between them. CDR3 residues: CASSESDWHEQFF. The CDR3 DNA is TGTGCCAGCAGTGAGTCGGATTGGCATGAGCAGTTCTTC.

The rearrangement links TRBV15 to TRBJ1-5; D call uncertain. The germline V gene encodes CDR1 LNHNV and CDR2 YYDKDF (reference sequence). Between the trimmed V and J ends, which lost 2 bases and 6 bases, there was a span of 8 bases. This CDR3 is 13 amino acids long. The DNA of the CDR3 is TGTGCCACCAGCAGAAGAGTAATTCAGCCCCAGCATTTT. This encodes CATSRRVIQPQHF.

The chain combines TRBV6-1 with TRBJ1-5; D is unclear. V was pared by 8 bases and J by 0 bases, with 14 bases between. Germline V CDR1 and CDR2: MNHNS, SASEGT. The CDR3 is 15 residues long. The CDR3 nucleotides are TGTGCCAGCTTGAAATCGCGATATAGCAATCAGCCCCAGCATTTT. Amino acids: CASLKSRYSNQPQHF.

The rearrangement joins TRBV25-1 to TRBJ2-1; D perhaps matches TRBD1 (6 bases). Trimming removed 4 bases from V and 7 bases from J, with 14 bases in between. This CDR3 spans 14 amino acids. CDR1 and CDR2 (germline): MGHDK, SYGVNS. In nucleotides, the CDR3 is TGTGCCAGCAGTGTTACAGGGAGCAGGAATGAGCAGTTCTTC. Its translation: CASSVTGSRNEQFF.

J is TRBJ1-2 and V is TRBV6-5, with 8 positions matching TRBD1. Looked up from germline, CDR1 is MNHEY and CDR2 is SVGAGI. V shed 7 bases, J shed 4 bases, and the junction held 5 bases outside the gene matches. The CDR3 runs 13 residues. This CDR3 reads CASKQGVLYGYTF. DNA of the CDR3: TGTGCCAGCAAACAGGGGGTCCTCTATGGCTACACCTTC.

CDR3 bases: TGTGCCAGTCCTCGAGGACGGAACACTGAAGCTTTCTTT. It codes for CASPRGRNTEAFF. The genes are TRBV6-1 and TRBJ1-1; no firm D call. Germline CDR1 and CDR2: MNHNS and SASEGT. CDR3 length equals 13 residues. Between the trimmed V and J ends, which lost 9 bases and 1 base, there was a span of 12 bases.

The V gene is TRBV15, the J gene TRBJ2-5; TRBD2 matches at 8 bases. Trimming cost V 0 bases and J 7 bases; bases outside gene matches: 7. Germline V gene data show CDR1 as LNHNV and CDR2 as YYDKDF (reference sequence). The CDR3 runs 15 residues. DNA of the CDR3: TGTGCCACCAGCAGAGATGGACTAGCAGGGCTGACCCAGTACTTC. Amino acid sequence: CATSRDGLAGLTQYF.

V and J are TRBV7-9 and TRBJ1-1; D is uncertain. V lost 8 bases and J lost 1, with 8 bases in between. The CDR3 is made up of 12 amino acids. CDR1 is SEHNR and CDR2 is FQNEAQ in the germline V gene (reference sequence). The chain's CDR3 is CASLLGNTEAFF. CDR3 DNA sequence: TGTGCCAGCCTCCTGGGGAACACTGAAGCTTTCTTT.

The chain has TRBV19 and TRBJ1-5, with 8 bases lining up with TRBD1. CDR1 is LNHDA, CDR2 SQIVND, per germline (reference sequence). CDR3 size: 15 residues. V shed 2 bases, J shed 3 bases, and the junction held 3 bases outside the gene matches. For the CDR3, the DNA is TGTGCCAGTAGTATACCGGGACAGGACAATCAGCCCCAGCATTTT. Amino acids: CASSIPGQDNQPQHF.

This sequence joins TRBV9 and TRBJ2-5; no definite D call. This CDR3 contains 16 residues. V lost 1 base and J lost 7, with 20 bases in between. Germline V gene data show CDR1 as SGDLS and CDR2 as YYNGEE. The CDR3 nucleotides are TGTGCCAGCAGCGTAAAGCTGCTGCTGCCTATACTGACCCAGTACTTC. As protein: CASSVKLLLPILTQYF. The variable domain in full, completed from reference TRBV9 and TRBJ2-5, reads DSGVTQTPKHLITATGQRVTLRCSPRSGDLSVYWYQQSLDQGLQFLIQYYNGEERAKGNILERFSAQQFPDLHSELNLSSLELGDSALYFCASSVKLLLPILTQYFGPGTRLLVL.